Listed below are T cell receptor beta chains from one sample, sequenced in a study of blood T cell repertoires in COVID-19. Repertoires were generated with immunoSEQ multiplex PCR, while TCRdb's copy carries only in-frame clones and drops some. This table has 120,000 to 150,000 clones, 75% to 90% appearing once. The sequenced material came from PBMCs or T cells enriched from blood (not recorded which). The receptor source for this set is a middle-aged woman who had been exposed to COVID-19. Both conserved end residues are part of each CDR3. D genes are given only for firm matches. Clone size is given for some rows only: seen once, a few or many times, or a class if the clone is expanded.

d_call	j_call	v_call	clone_size	cdr3_aa	cdr3_nt
NA	TRBJ1-2	TRBV7-9	NA	CASSFGEQVDGYTF	TGTGCCAGCAGCTTTGGAGAACAGGTGGATGGCTACACCTTC
TRBD1	TRBJ2-5	TRBV9	NA	CASSVEGQGQETQYF	TGTGCCAGCAGCGTAGAGGGACAGGGCCAAGAGACCCAGTACTTC
TRBD1	TRBJ2-5	TRBV9	NA	CASSVAPDRVETQYF	TGTGCCAGTAGCGTAGCTCCGGACAGGGTAGAGACCCAGTACTTC
TRBD1	TRBJ2-1	TRBV13	few	CASSHDRASYNEQFF	TGTGCCAGCAGCCACGACAGGGCCTCCTACAATGAGCAGTTCTTC
TRBD2	TRBJ2-7	TRBV9	NA	CASSPTQRERGEQYF	TGTGCCAGCAGCCCAACGCAGCGGGAGAGGGGAGAGCAGTACTTC
TRBD2	TRBJ2-2	TRBV29-1	NA	CSVDFSGTNTGELFF	TGCAGCGTTGATTTTAGCGGGACGAACACCGGGGAGCTGTTTTTT
NA	TRBJ1-1	TRBV10-3	NA	CAISESGRVNTEAFF	TGTGCCATCAGTGAGTCGGGCAGGGTGAACACTGAAGCTTTCTTT
TRBD1	TRBJ2-7	TRBV7-6	medium-sized	CASSSEGTDNSYEQYF	TGTGCCAGCAGCTCAGAGGGGACAGATAACTCCTACGAGCAGTACTTC
NA	TRBJ2-3	TRBV7-2	NA	CASSPGISTDTQYF	TGTGCCAGCAGCCCCGGGATTAGCACAGATACGCAGTATTTT
NA	TRBJ1-1	TRBV7-3	NA	CASSSTGSATEAFF	TGTGCCAGCAGTTCCACAGGGTCCGCCACTGAAGCTTTCTTT
NA	TRBJ1-1	TRBV9	NA	CASSGGEFNTEAFF	TGTGCCAGCAGCGGCGGGGAGTTCAACACTGAAGCTTTCTTT
TRBD1	TRBJ2-5	TRBV7-9	NA	CASSATGPTGGEETQYF	TGTGCCAGCAGCGCAACAGGGCCGACAGGGGGCGAAGAGACCCAGTACTTC
NA	TRBJ1-2	TRBV15	NA	CATSRDLGASYYGYTF	TGTGCCACCAGCAGAGATCTGGGAGCCTCCTACTATGGCTACACCTTC
TRBD2	TRBJ2-1	TRBV11-3	few	CASSFGTSGPSFGNEQFF	TGTGCCAGCAGCTTCGGGACTAGCGGACCCTCTTTCGGCAATGAGCAGTTCTTC
TRBD1	TRBJ2-2	TRBV28	NA	CASSSGGLHTGELFF	TGTGCCAGCAGTTCAGGGGGTCTCCACACCGGGGAGCTGTTTTTT
NA	TRBJ1-1	TRBV18	NA	CASSPGPGVGGTEAFF	TGTGCCAGCTCACCAGGTCCCGGCGTAGGGGGCACTGAAGCTTTCTTT
TRBD1	TRBJ1-2	TRBV9	NA	CASSVGRGRNYGYTF	TGTGCCAGCAGCGTAGGAAGGGGGCGAAATTATGGCTACACCTTC
NA	TRBJ2-2	TRBV28	NA	CASSLGGLGGTGELFF	TGTGCCAGCAGTTTGGGAGGACTAGGGGGGACCGGGGAGCTGTTTTTT
TRBD1	TRBJ2-2	TRBV27	once	CATRPTGERNTGELFF	TGTGCTACAAGACCCACAGGGGAGAGGAACACCGGGGAGCTGTTTTTT
NA	TRBJ1-2	TRBV5-1	NA	CASSLGAGLTGGYTF	TGCGCCAGCAGCTTGGGGGCAGGGCTCACAGGTGGCTACACCTTC
NA	TRBJ2-7	TRBV28	NA	CASSRESYEQYF	TGTGCCAGCTCTCGGGAGAGCTACGAGCAGTACTTC
NA	TRBJ1-1	TRBV12-3/TRBV12-4	NA	CASSRPGLTEAFF	TGTGCCAGCAGTCGACCGGGTTTGACTGAAGCTTTCTTT
NA	TRBJ1-5	TRBV4-1	NA	CASSQEGGARDQPQHF	TGCGCCAGCAGCCAAGAAGGAGGGGCAAGGGATCAGCCCCAGCATTTT
NA	TRBJ1-4	TRBV6-5	NA	CASSTPDRFEKLFF	TGTGCCAGCAGTACTCCAGACAGGTTTGAAAAACTGTTTTTT
TRBD1	TRBJ2-1	TRBV12-5	NA	CASGLNTGGRPYNEQFF	TGTGCTAGTGGTTTGAACACAGGGGGGCGGCCCTACAATGAGCAGTTCTTC
NA	TRBJ2-7	TRBV28	NA	CASRSRGQGPTEQYF	TGTGCCAGCAGAAGTAGGGGCCAGGGGCCTACCGAGCAGTACTTC
TRBD2	TRBJ2-7	TRBV9	NA	CASSVEASGSHEQYF	TGTGCCAGCAGCGTAGAGGCTAGCGGGAGCCACGAGCAGTACTTC
NA	TRBJ1-4	TRBV29-1	NA	CSVEARQGEKLFF	TGCAGCGTTGAAGCCCGTCAGGGGGAAAAACTGTTTTTT
NA	TRBJ1-1	TRBV15	few	CATSRGQSTEAFF	TGTGCCACCAGCAGAGGACAGTCTACTGAAGCTTTCTTT
TRBD2	TRBJ2-7	TRBV20-1	once	CSGLAGEEQYF	TGCAGTGGGCTAGCGGGAGAGGAGCAGTACTTC
NA	TRBJ2-2	TRBV7-2	NA	CASSPRTRPRELFF	TGTGCCAGCAGCCCCCGGACACGGCCTAGGGAGCTGTTTTTT
NA	TRBJ2-7	TRBV10-3	NA	CAISESTSAYEQYF	TGTGCCATCAGTGAGTCGACATCCGCTTACGAGCAGTACTTC
NA	TRBJ1-1	TRBV6-5	NA	CASSYSTRNTEAFF	TGTGCCAGCAGTTACTCGACAAGGAACACTGAAGCTTTCTTT
NA	TRBJ1-3	TRBV5-5	NA	CASSASYSSGNTIYF	TGTGCCAGCAGCGCGTCGTATAGCTCTGGAAACACCATATATTTT
NA	TRBJ2-1	TRBV5-1	NA	CASSSTATQSSYNEQFF	TGCGCCAGCAGCTCGACCGCGACTCAAAGCTCCTACAATGAGCAGTTCTTC
TRBD2	TRBJ2-5	TRBV6-6	once	CASSSQTSGQETQYF	TGTGCCAGCAGTTCTCAGACTAGCGGACAAGAGACCCAGTACTTC
TRBD1	TRBJ1-5	TRBV28	NA	CAGATGGNQPQHF	TGTGCCGGAGCTACAGGGGGAAATCAGCCCCAGCATTTT
TRBD1	TRBJ2-3	TRBV13	NA	CASTEGAASTDTQYF	TGTGCCAGCACAGAGGGGGCCGCTAGCACAGATACGCAGTATTTT
NA	TRBJ1-6	TRBV6-5	few	CASSYSGFDNSPLHF	TGTGCCAGCAGTTACTCCGGGTTCGATAATTCACCCCTCCACTTT
TRBD1	TRBJ2-7	TRBV27	few	CASSTGVPPTEQYF	TGTGCCAGCAGTACAGGGGTCCCTCCTACGGAGCAGTACTTC